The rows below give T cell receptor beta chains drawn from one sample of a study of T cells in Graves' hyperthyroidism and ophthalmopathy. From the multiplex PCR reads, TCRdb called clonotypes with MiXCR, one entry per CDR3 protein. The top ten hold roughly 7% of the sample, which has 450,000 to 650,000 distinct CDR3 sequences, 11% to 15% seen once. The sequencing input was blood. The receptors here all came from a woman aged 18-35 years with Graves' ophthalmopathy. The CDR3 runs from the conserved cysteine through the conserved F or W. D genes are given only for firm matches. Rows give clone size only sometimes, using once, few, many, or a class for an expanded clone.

CDR3nt: TGTGCCATCAGTGAGTCTGGGGGCCGCACTGAAGCTTTCTTT
CDR3aa: CAISESGGRTEAFF
len: 14
v_gene: TRBV10-3
j_gene: TRBJ1-1
abundance: NA
d_gene: NA

CDR3nt: TGTGCCACCAGGATGGGGGTGATGAACACTGAAGCTTTCTTT
CDR3aa: CATRMGVMNTEAFF
len: 14
v_gene: TRBV15
j_gene: TRBJ1-1
abundance: many
d_gene: NA

CDR3nt: TGTGCCAGCAGCCGATCCGGGACACTGAACACTGAAGCTTTCTTT
CDR3aa: CASSRSGTLNTEAFF
len: 15
v_gene: TRBV11-2
j_gene: TRBJ1-1
abundance: NA
d_gene: NA

CDR3nt: TGTGCCAGCAGTTTGGGAGGGAACACTAACTATGGCTACACCTTC
CDR3aa: CASSLGGNTNYGYTF
len: 15
v_gene: TRBV28
j_gene: TRBJ1-2
abundance: many
d_gene: NA

CDR3nt: TGTGCCAGCTCCGGACTAGAGCTGAACACCGGGGAGCTGTTTTTT
CDR3aa: CASSGLELNTGELFF
len: 15
v_gene: TRBV18
j_gene: TRBJ2-2
abundance: few
d_gene: TRBD2

CDR3nt: TGTGCCAGCAGCCAAGGATTAGAGGGTCAGCCCCAGCATTTT
CDR3aa: CASSQGLEGQPQHF
len: 14
v_gene: TRBV3-1
j_gene: TRBJ1-5
abundance: many
d_gene: NA

CDR3nt: TGCGCCAGCAGCCAGAACGCAGGGGGCGAGCAGTACTTC
CDR3aa: CASSQNAGGEQYF
len: 13
v_gene: TRBV4-1
j_gene: TRBJ2-7
abundance: many
d_gene: TRBD1

CDR3nt: TGTGTCACCAGCAGGGGAGACGAACGTTCGCAGTATTTT
CDR3aa: CVTSRGDERSQYF
len: 13
v_gene: TRBV15
j_gene: TRBJ2-3
abundance: NA
d_gene: NA

CDR3nt: TGTGCCAGCAGCCAAGACGTCCGGGACAGAGGTTCACCCCTCCACTTT
CDR3aa: CASSQDVRDRGSPLHF
len: 16
v_gene: TRBV4-2
j_gene: TRBJ1-6
abundance: few
d_gene: TRBD1

CDR3nt: TGTGCCAGCAGTGAATTTGGCAGCTCCTATAATTCACCCCTCCACTTT
CDR3aa: CASSEFGSSYNSPLHF
len: 16
v_gene: TRBV27
j_gene: TRBJ1-6
abundance: few
d_gene: NA

CDR3nt: TGCGCCAGCAGCCCCGGGGGGCTAGCGGAGCAGTATTTT
CDR3aa: CASSPGGLAEQYF
len: 13
v_gene: TRBV5-1
j_gene: TRBJ2-3
abundance: few
d_gene: NA

CDR3nt: TGTGCCAGCAGTTTCCACACCGGGGAGCTGTTTTTT
CDR3aa: CASSFHTGELFF
len: 12
v_gene: TRBV27
j_gene: TRBJ2-2
abundance: many
d_gene: NA

CDR3nt: TGTGCCAGCAGTAGACCCGGGACCCTAAGCCCAGATACGCAGTATTTT
CDR3aa: CASSRPGTLSPDTQYF
len: 16
v_gene: TRBV27
j_gene: TRBJ2-3
abundance: NA
d_gene: NA

CDR3nt: TGCGCCAGCAGCCTCGAAAGGCAGTTATACGGGTCACCCCTCCACTTT
CDR3aa: CASSLERQLYGSPLHF
len: 16
v_gene: TRBV4-1
j_gene: TRBJ1-6
abundance: few
d_gene: NA

CDR3nt: TGTGCCACCAGTAAGCAGGGGTTGGTCAATGAGCAGTTCTTC
CDR3aa: CATSKQGLVNEQFF
len: 14
v_gene: TRBV24-1
j_gene: TRBJ2-1
abundance: many
d_gene: NA

CDR3nt: TGTGCCAGCTCAACGACGGGGAGTTTCGGGACAAACCCCTACGAGCAGTACTTC
CDR3aa: CASSTTGSFGTNPYEQYF
len: 18
v_gene: TRBV18
j_gene: TRBJ2-7
abundance: NA
d_gene: NA

CDR3nt: TGCGCCAGCAGCTTGGCGGTCCTAGCGGGATACGAGACCCAGTACTTC
CDR3aa: CASSLAVLAGYETQYF
len: 16
v_gene: TRBV5-1
j_gene: TRBJ2-5
abundance: NA
d_gene: TRBD2

CDR3nt: TGTGCCAGCAGTTTCCCGTCCCAAGAGACCCAGTACTTC
CDR3aa: CASSFPSQETQYF
len: 13
v_gene: TRBV27
j_gene: TRBJ2-5
abundance: many
d_gene: NA

CDR3nt: TGTGCCAGCAGCCCCCGGCTAAGAGGCGGGGAGCTGTTTTTT
CDR3aa: CASSPRLRGGELFF
len: 14
v_gene: TRBV7-3
j_gene: TRBJ2-2
abundance: few
d_gene: NA

CDR3nt: TGTGCCTGGAGTGGGAAGGACAGGCCACACGAGCAGTACTTC
CDR3aa: CAWSGKDRPHEQYF
len: 14
v_gene: TRBV30
j_gene: TRBJ2-7
abundance: NA
d_gene: TRBD1

CDR3nt: TGTGCCAGTCTCTTACCGGGACAGGTAACCTACGAGCAGTACTTC
CDR3aa: CASLLPGQVTYEQYF
len: 15
v_gene: TRBV6-4
j_gene: TRBJ2-7
abundance: few
d_gene: TRBD1

CDR3nt: TGTGCCAGCAGCTCCTCGGGACATACCTACGAGCAGTACTTC
CDR3aa: CASSSSGHTYEQYF
len: 14
v_gene: TRBV5-4
j_gene: TRBJ2-7
abundance: NA
d_gene: NA

CDR3nt: TGCGCCAGCAGCCAAGAGGAAGAGACCCAGTACTTC
CDR3aa: CASSQEEETQYF
len: 12
v_gene: TRBV4-1
j_gene: TRBJ2-5
abundance: few
d_gene: NA

CDR3nt: TGTGCCAGTAGTATAGACAGACCGGGCAGTCAGCCCCAGCATTTT
CDR3aa: CASSIDRPGSQPQHF
len: 15
v_gene: TRBV19
j_gene: TRBJ1-5
abundance: many
d_gene: NA

CDR3nt: TGCGCCAGCAGCCAAGAACCCTACAGACAGGGGAATGAAAAACTGTTTTTT
CDR3aa: CASSQEPYRQGNEKLFF
len: 17
v_gene: TRBV4-1
j_gene: TRBJ1-4
abundance: NA
d_gene: TRBD1

CDR3nt: TGTGCCTGGAGTGTGGGGTTAGCAGATACGCAGTATTTT
CDR3aa: CAWSVGLADTQYF
len: 13
v_gene: TRBV30
j_gene: TRBJ2-3
abundance: many
d_gene: NA

CDR3nt: TGTGCCAGCAGTTTAGGGACTAGCGGGAGTAAGAATGAGCAGTTCTTC
CDR3aa: CASSLGTSGSKNEQFF
len: 16
v_gene: TRBV27
j_gene: TRBJ2-1
abundance: many
d_gene: TRBD2

CDR3nt: TGTGCCAGTAGTATCTGGGGGGATCAGCCCCAGCATTTT
CDR3aa: CASSIWGDQPQHF
len: 13
v_gene: TRBV19
j_gene: TRBJ1-5
abundance: few
d_gene: NA

CDR3nt: TGTGCCAGCAGCGTCGTAGGGGGACAGGGTAACACAGATACGCAGTATTTT
CDR3aa: CASSVVGGQGNTDTQYF
len: 17
v_gene: TRBV9
j_gene: TRBJ2-3
abundance: many
d_gene: TRBD1

CDR3nt: TGTGCCAGCAGTTATAGGGAGGCTGACACCATATATTTT
CDR3aa: CASSYREADTIYF
len: 13
v_gene: TRBV7-2
j_gene: TRBJ1-3
abundance: many
d_gene: NA

CDR3nt: TGTGCCAGCAGTTTAGTACAGGGGGAGGGGGAAAAACTGTTTTTT
CDR3aa: CASSLVQGEGEKLFF
len: 15
v_gene: TRBV12-3/TRBV12-4
j_gene: TRBJ1-4
abundance: many
d_gene: TRBD1

CDR3nt: TGTGCCAGCAGGGGACAGGGCTTCACAGATACGCAGTATTTT
CDR3aa: CASRGQGFTDTQYF
len: 14
v_gene: TRBV27
j_gene: TRBJ2-3
abundance: many
d_gene: TRBD1

CDR3nt: TGTGCCACCAGCAGAGAACGAAACATTCAGTACTTC
CDR3aa: CATSRERNIQYF
len: 12
v_gene: TRBV15
j_gene: TRBJ2-4
abundance: NA
d_gene: NA

CDR3nt: TGCAGTGCTAGGCCCAGGGGGGGGGGCTACACCTTC
CDR3aa: CSARPRGGGYTF
len: 12
v_gene: TRBV20-1
j_gene: TRBJ1-2
abundance: few
d_gene: TRBD1

CDR3nt: TGTGCCAGTAGTATCACGGGGGCAGCATATGGCTACACCTTC
CDR3aa: CASSITGAAYGYTF
len: 14
v_gene: TRBV19
j_gene: TRBJ1-2
abundance: NA
d_gene: NA

CDR3nt: TGTGCCAGTAGTAATTTCCCGGGCAATGAGCAGTTCTTC
CDR3aa: CASSNFPGNEQFF
len: 13
v_gene: TRBV19
j_gene: TRBJ2-1
abundance: NA
d_gene: NA

CDR3nt: TGTGCCAGCAGCCAAGAGGGGGGAGACTATGGCTACACCTTC
CDR3aa: CASSQEGGDYGYTF
len: 14
v_gene: TRBV3-1
j_gene: TRBJ1-2
abundance: many
d_gene: NA

CDR3nt: TGTGCCAGCAGTTACTCTGTATATAGCAATCAGCCCCAGCATTTT
CDR3aa: CASSYSVYSNQPQHF
len: 15
v_gene: TRBV6-5
j_gene: TRBJ1-5
abundance: many
d_gene: NA

CDR3nt: TGTGCCAGCAGTTGGAGTGGGGGACTAGCGGGAGTGGAGGGACACAAGCAGTACTTC
CDR3aa: CASSWSGGLAGVEGHKQYF
len: 19
v_gene: TRBV11-1
j_gene: TRBJ2-7
abundance: NA
d_gene: TRBD2

CDR3nt: TGTGCCATCAGGGGGGGGAATGGGGCCAACGTCCTGACTTTC
CDR3aa: CAIRGGNGANVLTF
len: 14
v_gene: TRBV10-3
j_gene: TRBJ2-6
abundance: NA
d_gene: TRBD2

CDR3nt: TGTGCCAGCAGTAAGCTAGCGGGAGGGTTATATGAGCAGTTCTTC
CDR3aa: CASSKLAGGLYEQFF
len: 15
v_gene: TRBV2
j_gene: TRBJ2-1
abundance: many
d_gene: TRBD2

CDR3nt: TGTGCCAGTTCTATCACCGGGACAGGCTTCTACGAGCAGTACTTC
CDR3aa: CASSITGTGFYEQYF
len: 15
v_gene: TRBV6-1
j_gene: TRBJ2-7
abundance: many
d_gene: TRBD1

CDR3nt: TGTGCCAGCAGTTTTTTATCGGTACCTGGCTACACCTTC
CDR3aa: CASSFLSVPGYTF
len: 13
v_gene: TRBV28
j_gene: TRBJ1-2
abundance: many
d_gene: NA

CDR3nt: TGTGCCAGCAGGTTCAGCGGGAGAAGCACAGATACGCAGTATTTT
CDR3aa: CASRFSGRSTDTQYF
len: 15
v_gene: TRBV2
j_gene: TRBJ2-3
abundance: NA
d_gene: TRBD2

CDR3nt: TGTGCCACCAGCACGGCTGGGGGCTCCTACAATGAGCAGTTCTTC
CDR3aa: CATSTAGGSYNEQFF
len: 15
v_gene: TRBV15
j_gene: TRBJ2-1
abundance: many
d_gene: NA

CDR3nt: TGTGCCAGCACCTCACTGAGACTAGCGTACACCGGGGAGCTGTTTTTT
CDR3aa: CASTSLRLAYTGELFF
len: 16
v_gene: TRBV6-2/TRBV6-3
j_gene: TRBJ2-2
abundance: many
d_gene: TRBD2

CDR3nt: TGTGCCAGCAGTTTAGTCTTGACAGGGAGAAGCACCGGGGAGCTGTTTTTT
CDR3aa: CASSLVLTGRSTGELFF
len: 17
v_gene: TRBV28
j_gene: TRBJ2-2
abundance: many
d_gene: TRBD1

CDR3nt: TGTGCCAGCAGCTTAAATTCAGTATGGGGGAACACCGGGGAGCTGTTTTTT
CDR3aa: CASSLNSVWGNTGELFF
len: 17
v_gene: TRBV11-3
j_gene: TRBJ2-2
abundance: many
d_gene: NA

CDR3nt: TGCAGTGCTAGAGTTGACAGCCCGGACACTGAAGCTTTCTTT
CDR3aa: CSARVDSPDTEAFF
len: 14
v_gene: TRBV20-1
j_gene: TRBJ1-1
abundance: many
d_gene: NA

CDR3nt: TGTGCCAGCCCCCGTAGCGGGGGGAACACCGGGGAGCTGTTTTTT
CDR3aa: CASPRSGGNTGELFF
len: 15
v_gene: TRBV11-3
j_gene: TRBJ2-2
abundance: many
d_gene: TRBD2

CDR3nt: TGTGCCAGCAGCGACCCCGGTGTGATGGCTTTCTTT
CDR3aa: CASSDPGVMAFF
len: 12
v_gene: TRBV12-3/TRBV12-4
j_gene: TRBJ1-1
abundance: many
d_gene: NA

CDR3nt: TGTGCCAGCAGCGTAGGGCGGGGAGGTTCCACTGAAGCTTTCTTT
CDR3aa: CASSVGRGGSTEAFF
len: 15
v_gene: TRBV9
j_gene: TRBJ1-1
abundance: many
d_gene: NA

CDR3nt: TGTGCCTGGAGTCCCTCAACAGGCCCCTACGAGCAGTACTTC
CDR3aa: CAWSPSTGPYEQYF
len: 14
v_gene: TRBV30
j_gene: TRBJ2-7
abundance: many
d_gene: NA

CDR3nt: TGCAGTGCTAGACCCGGGACAGGGTGGAACTATGGCTACACCTTC
CDR3aa: CSARPGTGWNYGYTF
len: 15
v_gene: TRBV20-1
j_gene: TRBJ1-2
abundance: NA
d_gene: TRBD1

CDR3nt: TGTGCCAGCAGCTTATCCGGGAAGGCTTACAATGAGCAGTTCTTC
CDR3aa: CASSLSGKAYNEQFF
len: 15
v_gene: TRBV7-8
j_gene: TRBJ2-1
abundance: NA
d_gene: NA